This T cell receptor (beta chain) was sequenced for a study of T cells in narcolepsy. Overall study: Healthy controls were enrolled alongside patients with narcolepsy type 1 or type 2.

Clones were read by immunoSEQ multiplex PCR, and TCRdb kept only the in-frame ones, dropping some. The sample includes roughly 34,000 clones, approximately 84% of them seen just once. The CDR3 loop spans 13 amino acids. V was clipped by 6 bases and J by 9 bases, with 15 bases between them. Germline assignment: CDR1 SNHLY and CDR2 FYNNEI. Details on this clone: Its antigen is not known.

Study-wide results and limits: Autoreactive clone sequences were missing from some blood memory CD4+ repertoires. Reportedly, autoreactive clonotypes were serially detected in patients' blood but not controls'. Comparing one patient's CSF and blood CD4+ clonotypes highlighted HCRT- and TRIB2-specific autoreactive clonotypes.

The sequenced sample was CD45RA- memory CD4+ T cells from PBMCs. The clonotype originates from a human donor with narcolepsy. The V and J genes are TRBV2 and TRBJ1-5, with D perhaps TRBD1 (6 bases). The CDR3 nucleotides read TGTGCCAGCAGGAGGGGGAGCCCCCGGCCCCAGCATTTT. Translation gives CASRRGSPRPQHF.